This entry lists 8 T cell receptor beta chains sequenced from one sample in a study of blood T cells in healthy people across ages. A second PCR, run for about 7 to 11 cycles, used a sample-barcoded 5' primer plus a J-beta primer mix. In TCRdb, the 5' RACE reads were re-called with MiXCR into one record per CDR3 protein. The sample lists approximately 790,000 distinct CDR3 sequences; approximately 59% were seen once. The sample taken for sequencing was blood. The receptors were sampled from a man aged 25-45 years in good health.

The gene calls are TRBV7-3 and TRBJ2-7, with TRBD1 as a possible D gene (6 bases). Deletions cut 5 bases from V and 6 bases from J, with 17 bases between. The germline V gene has CDR1 SGHTA and CDR2 FQGTGA. This CDR3 has 14 residues. CDR3 DNA sequence: TGTGCCAGCAGCCCCATGCCAGGGGCTAGCGAGCAGTACTTC. Protein sequence: CASSPMPGASEQYF. The whole variable domain, filled in from reference TRBV7-3 and TRBJ2-7, reads GAGVSQTPSNKVTEKGKYVELRCDPISGHTALYWYRQSLGQGPEFLIYFQGTGAADDSGLPNDRFFAVRPEGSVSTLKIQRTERGDSAVYLCASSPMPGASEQYFGPGTRLTVT.

The chain recombines TRBV3-1 with TRBJ2-1, with 8 bases lining up with TRBD1. J was trimmed by 9 bases and V by 5 bases; bases with no gene match: 6. From germline, CDR1 is LGHDT and CDR2 YNNKEL (reference sequence). The CDR3 extends over 13 amino acids. CDR3 sequence reads: CASSARTGTEQFF. The CDR3 nucleotides read TGTGCCAGCAGCGCTCGGACAGGGACTGAGCAGTTCTTC.

This rearrangement joins TRBV29-1 to TRBJ1-4; D unresolved. V was shortened by 7 bases and J by 8 bases, with 11 bases between the two germline ends. The CDR3 is 11 amino acids. Germline V gives CDR1 SQVTM, CDR2 ANQGSEA. In DNA, the CDR3 is TGCAGCGCCGTGGCCGTAGAAAAACTGTTTTTT. Translation gives CSAVAVEKLFF.

This clonotype has just a few counts. The CDR3 protein is CASREVPAGNEQFF. Written as DNA, the CDR3 is TGCGCCAGCAGGGAGGTGCCCGCGGGTAATGAGCAGTTCTTC. This rearrangement joins TRBV5-1 to TRBJ2-1; perhaps TRBD2 as D (5 bases). Trimming pared 5 bases from V and 7 bases from J, leaving 16 bases between. Germline loops: CDR1 SGHRS, CDR2 YFSETQ. The CDR3 runs to 14 residues. The full variable domain, its missing parts supplied by reference TRBV5-1 and TRBJ2-1, is KAGVTQTPRYLIKTRGQQVTLSCSPISGHRSVSWYQQTPGQGLQFLFEYFSETQRNKGNFPGRFSGRQFSNSRSEMNVSTLELGDSALYLCASREVPAGNEQFFGPGTRLTVL.

The chain is built from TRBV5-1 and TRBJ2-3, with D tentatively TRBD1 (6 bases). Germline V lookup: CDR1 SGHRS, CDR2 YFSETQ. Between the trimmed V and J ends, which lost 0 bases and 7 bases, there was a span of 15 bases. The CDR3 length is 15 residues. CDR3 bases: TGCGCCAGCAGCTTGGTCCCGCAACAGGGATATACGCAGTATTTT. Its protein is CASSLVPQQGYTQYF. The entire variable domain, with the rest obtained from reference TRBV5-1 and TRBJ2-3, is as follows: KAGVTQTPRYLIKTRGQQVTLSCSPISGHRSVSWYQQTPGQGLQFLFEYFSETQRNKGNFPGRFSGRQFSNSRSEMNVSTLELGDSALYLCASSLVPQQGYTQYFGPGTRLTVL.

There are a few counts of this clonotype. The genes are TRBV29-1 and TRBJ2-7; the D gene is possibly TRBD1 (5 bases). Between the trimmed V and J ends, which lost 5 bases and 3 bases, there was a span of 11 bases. The CDR3 is 12 residues long. Germline lookup yields CDR1 SQVTM and CDR2 ANQGSEA. In DNA, the CDR3 is TGCAGCGTTTATGTGACAGACTACGAGCAGTACTTC. It yields the protein CSVYVTDYEQYF.

The chain has TRBV9 and TRBJ2-6; no definite D call. The CDR3 is 19 amino acids. Germline CDR1 SGDLS, CDR2 YYNGEE. V lost 0 bases and J 1 base, leaving 17 bases between the germline ends. The CDR3 region has the DNA TGTGCCAGCAGCGTAGCTGTGACCAACGCCGTGTCTGGGGCCAACGTCCTGACTTTC. Encoded protein: CASSVAVTNAVSGANVLTF.

CDR3 DNA sequence: TGCAGCGTTGTTCCCAGCGGAACCTACGAGCAGTACTTC. It codes for CSVVPSGTYEQYF. V is TRBV29-1 and J is TRBJ2-7, with a possible D match to TRBD2 (5 bases). CDR3 length equals 13 residues. Germline CDR1 is SQVTM and CDR2 is ANQGSEA. V was pared by 4 bases and J by 2 bases, with 12 bases between.